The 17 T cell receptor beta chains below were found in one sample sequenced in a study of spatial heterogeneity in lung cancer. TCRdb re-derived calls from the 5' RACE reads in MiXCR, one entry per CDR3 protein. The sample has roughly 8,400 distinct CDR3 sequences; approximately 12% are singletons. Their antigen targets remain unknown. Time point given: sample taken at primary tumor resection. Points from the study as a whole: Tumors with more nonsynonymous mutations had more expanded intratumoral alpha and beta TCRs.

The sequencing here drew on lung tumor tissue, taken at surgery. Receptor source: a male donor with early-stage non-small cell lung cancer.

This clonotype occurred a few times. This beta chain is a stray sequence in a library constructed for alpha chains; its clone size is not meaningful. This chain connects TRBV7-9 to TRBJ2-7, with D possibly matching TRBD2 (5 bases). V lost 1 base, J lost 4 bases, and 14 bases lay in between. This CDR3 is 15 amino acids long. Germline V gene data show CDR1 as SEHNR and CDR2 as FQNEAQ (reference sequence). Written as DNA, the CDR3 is TGTGCCAGCAGCTTAGAACCTAGCCCTTTTTACGAGCAGTACTTC. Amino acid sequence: CASSLEPSPFYEQYF.

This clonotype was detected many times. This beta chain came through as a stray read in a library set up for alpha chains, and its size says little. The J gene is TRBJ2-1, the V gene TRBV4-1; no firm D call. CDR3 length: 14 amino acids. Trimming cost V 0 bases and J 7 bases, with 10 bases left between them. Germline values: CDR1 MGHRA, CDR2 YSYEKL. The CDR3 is CASSQEGPLNEQFF. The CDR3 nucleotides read TGCGCCAGCAGCCAAGAAGGGCCTTTGAATGAGCAGTTCTTC.

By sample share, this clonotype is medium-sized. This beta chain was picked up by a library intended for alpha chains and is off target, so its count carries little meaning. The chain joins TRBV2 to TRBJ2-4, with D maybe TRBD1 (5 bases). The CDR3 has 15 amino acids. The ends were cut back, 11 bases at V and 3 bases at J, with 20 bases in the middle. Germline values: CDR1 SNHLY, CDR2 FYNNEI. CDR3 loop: CAAGLGPWDKNIQYF. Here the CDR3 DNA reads TGTGCCGCAGGGCTAGGTCCTTGGGACAAAAACATTCAGTACTTC.

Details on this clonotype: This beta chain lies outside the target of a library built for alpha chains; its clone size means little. As DNA, the CDR3 is TGCAGTGCTGGATTGGGGGCCGCCAGCACAGATACGCAGTATTTT. Its translation is CSAGLGAASTDTQYF. J is TRBJ2-3 and V is TRBV20-1, with D tentatively TRBD1 (6 bases). CDR1 DFQATT and CDR2 SNEGSKA come from the germline V gene (reference sequence). The CDR3 runs 15 residues. Trimming took off 5 bases at V and 0 bases at J, with 15 bases between the two ends.

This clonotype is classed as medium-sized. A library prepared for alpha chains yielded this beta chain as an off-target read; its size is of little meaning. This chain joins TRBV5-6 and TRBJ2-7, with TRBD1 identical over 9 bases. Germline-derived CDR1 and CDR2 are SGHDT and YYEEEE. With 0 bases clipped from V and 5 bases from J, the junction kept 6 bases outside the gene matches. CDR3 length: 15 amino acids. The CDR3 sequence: CASSLVQGASHEQYF. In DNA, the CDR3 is TGTGCCAGCAGCTTGGTACAGGGGGCTTCCCACGAGCAGTACTTC.

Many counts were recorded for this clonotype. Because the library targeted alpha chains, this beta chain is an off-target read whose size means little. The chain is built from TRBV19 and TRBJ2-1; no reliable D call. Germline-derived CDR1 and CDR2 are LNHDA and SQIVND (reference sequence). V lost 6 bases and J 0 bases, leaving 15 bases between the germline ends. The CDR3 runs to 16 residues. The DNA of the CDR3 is TGTGCCAGTAGGGTTAGTTCGAGGAGCTCCTACAATGAGCAGTTCTTC. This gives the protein CASRVSSRSSYNEQFF.

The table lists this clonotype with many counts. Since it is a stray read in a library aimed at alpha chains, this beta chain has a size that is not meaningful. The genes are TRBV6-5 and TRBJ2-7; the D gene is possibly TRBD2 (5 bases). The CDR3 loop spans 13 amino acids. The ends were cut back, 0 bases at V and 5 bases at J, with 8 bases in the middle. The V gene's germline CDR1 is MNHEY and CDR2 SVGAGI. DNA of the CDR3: TGTGCCAGCAGTTACTCGATGGAGGACGAGCAGTACTTC. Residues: CASSYSMEDEQYF.

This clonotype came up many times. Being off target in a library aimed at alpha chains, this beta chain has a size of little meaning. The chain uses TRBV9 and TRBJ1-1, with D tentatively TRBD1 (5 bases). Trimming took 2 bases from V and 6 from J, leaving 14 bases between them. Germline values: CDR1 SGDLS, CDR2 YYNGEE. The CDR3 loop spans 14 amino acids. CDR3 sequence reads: CASSVMPGRAEAFF. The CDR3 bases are TGTGCCAGCAGCGTTATGCCAGGGAGGGCTGAAGCTTTCTTT.

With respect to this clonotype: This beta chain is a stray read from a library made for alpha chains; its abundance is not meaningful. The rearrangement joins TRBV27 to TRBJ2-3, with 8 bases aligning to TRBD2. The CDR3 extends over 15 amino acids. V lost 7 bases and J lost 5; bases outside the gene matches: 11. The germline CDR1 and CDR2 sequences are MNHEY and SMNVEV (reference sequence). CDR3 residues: CASTLDGRAEDTQYF. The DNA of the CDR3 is TGTGCCAGCACCCTTGACGGGAGGGCGGAAGATACGCAGTATTTT.

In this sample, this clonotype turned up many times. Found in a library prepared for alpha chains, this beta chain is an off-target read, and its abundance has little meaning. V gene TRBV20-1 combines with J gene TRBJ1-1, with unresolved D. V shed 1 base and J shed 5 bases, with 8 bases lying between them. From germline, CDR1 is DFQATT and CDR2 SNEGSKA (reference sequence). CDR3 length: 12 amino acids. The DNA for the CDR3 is TGCAGTGCTAGAGGGGCGGGGACTGAAGCTTTCTTT. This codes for CSARGAGTEAFF.

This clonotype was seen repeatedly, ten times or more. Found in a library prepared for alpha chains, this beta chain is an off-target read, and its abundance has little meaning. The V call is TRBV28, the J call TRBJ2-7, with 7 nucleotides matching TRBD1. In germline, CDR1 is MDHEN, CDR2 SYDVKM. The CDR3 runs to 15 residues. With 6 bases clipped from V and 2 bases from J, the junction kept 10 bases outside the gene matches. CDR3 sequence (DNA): TGTGCCAGCAGGCCCGGGACAGAAATTACCTACGAGCAGTACTTC. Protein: CASRPGTEITYEQYF.

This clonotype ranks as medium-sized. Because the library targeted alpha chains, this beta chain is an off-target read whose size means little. The CDR3 DNA sequence: TGCGCCAGCAGCCCGACAGGAGGCGAGCAGTACTTC. Protein product: CASSPTGGEQYF. The rearrangement joins TRBV5-1 to TRBJ2-7; D is perhaps TRBD1 (6 bases). The CDR3 sequence is 12 residues long. CDR1 is SGHRS, CDR2 YFSETQ, per germline. Trimming shortened V by 4 bases and J by 6 bases, and 11 bases separated the two germline ends.

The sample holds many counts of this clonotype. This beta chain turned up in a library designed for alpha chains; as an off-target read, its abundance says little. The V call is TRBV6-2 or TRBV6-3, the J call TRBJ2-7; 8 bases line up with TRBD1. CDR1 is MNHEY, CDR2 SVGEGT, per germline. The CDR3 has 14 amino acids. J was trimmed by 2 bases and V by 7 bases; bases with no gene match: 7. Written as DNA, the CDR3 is TGTGCCAGCAACAGACAGGGGAGTACCTACGAGCAGTACTTC. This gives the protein CASNRQGSTYEQYF.

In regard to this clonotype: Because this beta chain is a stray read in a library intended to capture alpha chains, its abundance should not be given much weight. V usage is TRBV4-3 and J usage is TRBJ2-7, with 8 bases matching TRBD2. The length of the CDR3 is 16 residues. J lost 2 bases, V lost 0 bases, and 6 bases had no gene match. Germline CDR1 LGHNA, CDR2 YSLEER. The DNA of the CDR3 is TGCGCCAGCAGCCAAGATCCCAGCGGGGGACCCTACGAGCAGTACTTC. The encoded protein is CASSQDPSGGPYEQYF.

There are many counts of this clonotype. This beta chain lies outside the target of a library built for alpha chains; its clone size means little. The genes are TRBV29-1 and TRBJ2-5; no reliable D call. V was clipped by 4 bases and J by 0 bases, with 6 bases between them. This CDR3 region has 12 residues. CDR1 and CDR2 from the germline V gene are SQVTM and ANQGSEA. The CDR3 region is CSVGRYQETQYF. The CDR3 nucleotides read TGCAGCGTTGGGCGGTACCAAGAGACCCAGTACTTC.

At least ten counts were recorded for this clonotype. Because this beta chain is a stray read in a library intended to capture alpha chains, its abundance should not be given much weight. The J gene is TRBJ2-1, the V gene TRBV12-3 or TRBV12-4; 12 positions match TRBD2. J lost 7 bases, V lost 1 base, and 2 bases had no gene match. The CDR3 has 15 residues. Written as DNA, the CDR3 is TGTGCCAGCAGTTTAGGGACTAGCGGGGATAATGAGCAGTTCTTC. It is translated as CASSLGTSGDNEQFF.

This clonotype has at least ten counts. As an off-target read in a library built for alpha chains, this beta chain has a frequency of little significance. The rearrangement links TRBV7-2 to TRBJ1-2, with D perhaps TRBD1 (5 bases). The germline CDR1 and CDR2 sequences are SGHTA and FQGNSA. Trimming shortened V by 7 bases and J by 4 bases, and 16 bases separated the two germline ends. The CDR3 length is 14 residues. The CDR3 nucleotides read TGTGCCAGCATCCCCTTTCTGGGGGGCTATGGCTACACCTTC. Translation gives CASIPFLGGYGYTF.